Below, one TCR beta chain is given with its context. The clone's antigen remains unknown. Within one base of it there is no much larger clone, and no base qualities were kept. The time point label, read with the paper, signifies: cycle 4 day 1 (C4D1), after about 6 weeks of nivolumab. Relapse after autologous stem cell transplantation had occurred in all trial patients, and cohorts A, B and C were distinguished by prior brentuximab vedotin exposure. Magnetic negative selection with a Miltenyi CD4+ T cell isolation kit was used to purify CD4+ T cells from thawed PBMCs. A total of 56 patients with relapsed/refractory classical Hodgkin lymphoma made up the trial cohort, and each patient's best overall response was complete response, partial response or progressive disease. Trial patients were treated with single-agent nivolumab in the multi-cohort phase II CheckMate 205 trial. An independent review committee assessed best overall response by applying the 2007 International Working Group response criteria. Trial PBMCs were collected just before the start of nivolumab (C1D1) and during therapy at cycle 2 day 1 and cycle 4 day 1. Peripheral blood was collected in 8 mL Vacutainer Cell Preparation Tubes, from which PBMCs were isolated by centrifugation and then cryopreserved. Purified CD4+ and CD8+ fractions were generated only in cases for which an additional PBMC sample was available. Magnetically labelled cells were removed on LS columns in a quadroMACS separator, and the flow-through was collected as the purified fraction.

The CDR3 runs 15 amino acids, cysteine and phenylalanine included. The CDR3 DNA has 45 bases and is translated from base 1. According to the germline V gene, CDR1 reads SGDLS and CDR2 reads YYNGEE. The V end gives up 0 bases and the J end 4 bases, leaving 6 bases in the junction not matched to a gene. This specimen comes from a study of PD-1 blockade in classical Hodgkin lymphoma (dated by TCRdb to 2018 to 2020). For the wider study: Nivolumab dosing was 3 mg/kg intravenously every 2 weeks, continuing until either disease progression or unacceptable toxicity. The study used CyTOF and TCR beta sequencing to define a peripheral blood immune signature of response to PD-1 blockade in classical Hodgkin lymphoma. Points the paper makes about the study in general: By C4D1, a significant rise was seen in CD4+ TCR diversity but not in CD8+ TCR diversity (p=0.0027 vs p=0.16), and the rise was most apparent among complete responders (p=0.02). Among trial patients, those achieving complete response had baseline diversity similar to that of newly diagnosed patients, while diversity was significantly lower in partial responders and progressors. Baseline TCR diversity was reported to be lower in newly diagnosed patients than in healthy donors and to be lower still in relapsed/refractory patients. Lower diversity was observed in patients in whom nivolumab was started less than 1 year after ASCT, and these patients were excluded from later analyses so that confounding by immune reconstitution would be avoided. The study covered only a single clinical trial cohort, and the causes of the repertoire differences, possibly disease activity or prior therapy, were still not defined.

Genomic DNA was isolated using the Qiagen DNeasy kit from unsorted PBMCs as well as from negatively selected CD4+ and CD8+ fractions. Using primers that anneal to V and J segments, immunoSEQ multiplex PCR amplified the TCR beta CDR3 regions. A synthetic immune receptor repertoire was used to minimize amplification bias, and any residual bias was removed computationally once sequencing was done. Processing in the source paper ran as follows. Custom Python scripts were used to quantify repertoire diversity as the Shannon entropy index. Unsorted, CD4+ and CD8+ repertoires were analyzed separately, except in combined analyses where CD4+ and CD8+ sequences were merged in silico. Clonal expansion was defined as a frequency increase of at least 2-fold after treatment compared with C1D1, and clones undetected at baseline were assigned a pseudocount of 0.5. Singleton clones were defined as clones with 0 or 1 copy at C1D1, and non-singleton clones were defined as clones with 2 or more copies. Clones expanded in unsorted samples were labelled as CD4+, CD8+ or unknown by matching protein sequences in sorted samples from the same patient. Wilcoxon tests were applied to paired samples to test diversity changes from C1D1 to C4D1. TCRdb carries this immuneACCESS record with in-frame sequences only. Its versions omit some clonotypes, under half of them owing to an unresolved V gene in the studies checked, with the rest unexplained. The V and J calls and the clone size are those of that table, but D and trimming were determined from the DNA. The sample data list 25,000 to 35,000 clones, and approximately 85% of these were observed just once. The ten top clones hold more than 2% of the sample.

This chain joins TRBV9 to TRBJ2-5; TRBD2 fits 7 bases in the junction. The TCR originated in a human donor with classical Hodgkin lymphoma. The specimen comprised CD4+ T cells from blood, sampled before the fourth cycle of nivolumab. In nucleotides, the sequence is TGTGCCAGCAGCGTAGCGGCGGGAGTGCGAGAGACCCAGTACTTC. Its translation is CASSVAAGVRETQYF. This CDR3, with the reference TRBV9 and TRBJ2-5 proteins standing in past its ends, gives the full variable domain DSGVTQTPKHLITATGQRVTLRCSPRSGDLSVYWYQQSLDQGLQFLIQYYNGEERAKGNILERFSAQQFPDLHSELNLSSLELGDSALYFCASSVAAGVRETQYFGPGTRLLVL.